This T cell receptor beta chain derives from a study of CD8 T cells in ankylosing spondylitis. Study-level results: Matched ankylosing spondylitis synovial fluid reportedly contained a significantly enriched population of disease-linked clones. It appeared that ankylosing spondylitis blood was characterized by a TCR beta motif of about eight highly homologous variants. Clones linked to disease, bearing a CD8+ phenotype, were relatively rare in peripheral blood.

Molecular-barcoded quantitative 5'-RACE produced these TCR beta libraries. Each CDR3 protein gets one entry after TCRdb re-called the 5' RACE reads with MiXCR. The data contain about 30,000 distinct CDR3 sequences, 4.5% to 5.5% of them singletons. The CDR3 has 14 residues. The germline V and J ends were trimmed by 0 bases and 8 bases, with 9 bases remaining between them. Germline V gene data show CDR1 as SGDLS and CDR2 as YYNGEE. This clonotype was picked up many times. The antigen remains unidentified. The chain links TRBV9 to TRBJ1-6; perhaps TRBD1 as D (5 bases). The specimen sequenced was blood, either unsorted or a sorted T cell fraction (not recorded which). This receptor was obtained from a female donor with ankylosing spondylitis or in good health (not recorded which). The CDR3 bases are TGTGCCAGCAGCGTAGTAGGGGACGATTCACCCCTCCACTTT. This sequence encodes CASSVVGDDSPLHF.